A selection of T cell receptor beta chains follows, all from one sample in a study of STAT3 mutations in large granular lymphocyte leukemia. Sequencing used immunoSEQ multiplex PCR; TCRdb keeps in-frame clones, though not all of them. The sample comprises over 10,000 clones, 88% of which are singletons, and 12% rests with the top ten. Source material: PBMCs. The receptors come from a human donor with T large granular lymphocyte leukemia. Some clones in this sample may be carry-over from other donors' samples. Both conserved end residues are part of each CDR3. Fields, in order: D gene, V gene, J gene, clone size, CDR3 DNA, CDR3 protein. The D gene is left open where the match is weak. Expanded clones get a size class; other rows say once, few or many, or leave the size out.

NA	TRBV28	TRBJ2-3	NA	TGTGCCAGCAGTTTAGGGACGGGCGCTAGCACAGATACGCAGTATTTT	CASSLGTGASTDTQYF
TRBD1	TRBV14	TRBJ1-1	NA	TGTGCCAGTCGACCTTTGGGACAGGGGAGCTCTGAAGCTTTCTTT	CASRPLGQGSSEAFF
NA	TRBV6-5	TRBJ2-2	NA	TGTGCCAGCAGTTACGATAGGGGCGGGGAGCTGTTTTTT	CASSYDRGGELFF
NA	TRBV4-1	TRBJ1-1	NA	TGCGCCAGCAGCCAACCGCACGCTCCTCAAGAGAACACTGAAGCTTTCTTT	CASSQPHAPQENTEAFF
NA	TRBV7-2	TRBJ1-5	NA	TGTGCCAGCAGCTTAGTGGTGGGCGGCAATCAGCCCCAGCATTTT	CASSLVVGGNQPQHF
NA	TRBV10-3	TRBJ2-5	NA	TGTGCCATCAGTGAGCCTAGTGTCGCGGGAGAGACCCAGTACTTC	CAISEPSVAGETQYF
NA	TRBV7-9	TRBJ1-1	NA	TGTGCCAGCAGCTTTTTCATGAACACTGAAGCTTTCTTT	CASSFFMNTEAFF
TRBD1	TRBV27	TRBJ1-5	NA	TGTGCCAGCAGTTTCAGAGGACAGGGGGCCAGCAATCAGCCCCAGCATTTT	CASSFRGQGASNQPQHF
NA	TRBV7-8	TRBJ2-3	NA	TGTGCCAGCAGACCCGGAGGGAAGACGTATTCTAGCACAGATACGCAGTATTTT	CASRPGGKTYSSTDTQYF
NA	TRBV5-4	TRBJ2-1	NA	TGTGCCAGCAGCTTGCGCAGCGGGTACGCCTACAATGAGCAGTTCTTC	CASSLRSGYAYNEQFF
NA	TRBV11-2	TRBJ2-7	once	TGTGCCAGCAGCTTTCGGGAATTCTACGAGCAGTACTTC	CASSFREFYEQYF
NA	TRBV7-2	TRBJ1-3	once	TGTGCCAGCAGCTTAGTTGGCGGGGGAACTGGAAACACCATATATTTT	CASSLVGGGTGNTIYF
TRBD1	TRBV7-9	TRBJ1-2	NA	TGTGCCAGCAGCAGTGACAGGGGCAGAGGCTACACCTTC	CASSSDRGRGYTF
TRBD2	TRBV6-5	TRBJ2-7	NA	TGTGCCAGCAGGGTAGCGGGAGGGGGGGAGCAGTACTTC	CASRVAGGGEQYF
NA	TRBV5-8	TRBJ1-6	NA	TGTGCCAGCAGCTTGGGCGGAAGCTCCTATAATTCACCCCTCCACTTT	CASSLGGSSYNSPLHF
TRBD1	TRBV7-2	TRBJ2-2	medium-sized	TGTGCCAGCAGCCATACACAGGGGACCGGGGAGCTGTTTTTT	CASSHTQGTGELFF
NA	TRBV9	TRBJ2-1	NA	TGTGCCAGCAGCAGGGCAGGACTCTACAATGAGCAGTTCTTC	CASSRAGLYNEQFF
TRBD1	TRBV5-1	TRBJ1-5	NA	TGCGCCAGCAGCCTAGGGACAGAACAGCCCCAGCATTTT	CASSLGTEQPQHF
TRBD1	TRBV10-3	TRBJ2-5	NA	TGTGCCAGCACTCAGGGGGAAGGTCAAGAGACCCAGTACTTC	CASTQGEGQETQYF
NA	TRBV7-9	TRBJ2-2	NA	TGTGCCAGCAGTATAGGGGCAGTCGGGGAGCTGTTTTTT	CASSIGAVGELFF
TRBD2	TRBV6-6	TRBJ2-1	NA	TGTGCCAGCAGTCCCCTAGCGGACGAGGAGCAGTTCTTC	CASSPLADEEQFF
NA	TRBV6-5	TRBJ2-3	once	TGTGCCAGCAGTCCTCGACCGGGGGGCACAGATACGCAGTATTTT	CASSPRPGGTDTQYF
NA	TRBV19	TRBJ1-6	NA	TGTGCCAGTAGTATACGGGGAGCGTCACCCCTCCACTTT	CASSIRGASPLHF
TRBD1	TRBV4-1	TRBJ1-2	NA	TGCGCCAGCAGCTTGACCGGGACAGGGGGCAGTAGTGGCTACACCTTC	CASSLTGTGGSSGYTF
NA	TRBV11-2	TRBJ1-3	few	TGTGCCAGCAGCATTCAGCGGGGTCCTTCTGGAAACACCATATATTTT	CASSIQRGPSGNTIYF
NA	TRBV19	TRBJ2-3	NA	TGTGCCAGTAAGGGCGATCCTAGCACAGATACGCAGTATTTT	CASKGDPSTDTQYF
NA	TRBV19	TRBJ1-5	NA	TGTGCCAGTAGTATAGATGGCGGTTATCAGCCCCAGCATTTT	CASSIDGGYQPQHF
TRBD1	TRBV13	TRBJ2-5	NA	TGTGCCAGCAGCCCGGGACAGGGGGCCCTGCAAGAGACCCAGTACTTC	CASSPGQGALQETQYF
NA	TRBV7-2	TRBJ2-5	NA	TGTGCCAGCAGCTTTTATCGAGAGCAAGAGACCCAGTACTTC	CASSFYREQETQYF
TRBD1	TRBV5-6	TRBJ1-1	NA	TGTGCCAGCAGCTTCCGGGGACAGACGAACACTGAAGCTTTCTTT	CASSFRGQTNTEAFF
NA	TRBV28	TRBJ1-1	NA	TGTGCCAGCACCCCAAATGTCGGGAACACTGAAGCTTTCTTT	CASTPNVGNTEAFF
NA	TRBV5-4	TRBJ1-1	NA	TGTGCCAGCAGCGACCTAGGGGACCCAATGAACACTGAAGCTTTCTTT	CASSDLGDPMNTEAFF
NA	TRBV28	TRBJ1-1	once	TGTGCCAGCAGCCCCGGGTGGGCTGGGAACACTGAAGCTTTCTTT	CASSPGWAGNTEAFF
NA	TRBV15	TRBJ2-2	NA	TGTGCCACCAGCAGAGATCTCTTGGGGACTGCAACCGGGGAGCTGTTTTTT	CATSRDLLGTATGELFF
NA	TRBV13	TRBJ2-7	NA	TGTGCCAGCAGCTCTCAGGGGACCTGGACCTACGAGCAGTACTTC	CASSSQGTWTYEQYF
NA	TRBV6-1	TRBJ1-5	NA	TGTGCCAGCAGGGAGAGCAATCAGCCCCAGCATTTT	CASRESNQPQHF
TRBD2	TRBV7-8	TRBJ2-7	once	TGTGCCAGCACCCAGCGGGCTAGCGGGAGTAACGAGCAGTACTTC	CASTQRASGSNEQYF
NA	TRBV6-1	TRBJ1-3	NA	TGTGCCAGCAGTGAATCAGGGGCTGGAAACACCATATATTTT	CASSESGAGNTIYF
TRBD2	TRBV11-2	TRBJ2-3	NA	TGTGCCAGCAGCCCTTGGACTAGCGGCACAGATACGCAGTATTTT	CASSPWTSGTDTQYF
NA	TRBV11-1	TRBJ2-3	NA	TGTGCCAGCCGCTTCAGGACGATCACAGATACGCAGTATTTT	CASRFRTITDTQYF
TRBD2	TRBV11-2	TRBJ2-3	NA	TGTGCCAGCAGCCGGAGCGGGGGGACAGATACGCAGTATTTT	CASSRSGGTDTQYF
NA	TRBV15	TRBJ2-5	NA	TGTGCCACCAGCAGGGTAAAGGGACAAGAGACCCAGTACTTC	CATSRVKGQETQYF
TRBD2	TRBV27	TRBJ2-1	NA	TGTGCCAGCACCCCCCGACTAGCGTTATACAATGAGCAGTTCTTC	CASTPRLALYNEQFF
TRBD2	TRBV5-1	TRBJ2-5	NA	TGCGCCAGCAGCCGGACCTCTAGCGGGAGAGAGACCCAGTACTTC	CASSRTSSGRETQYF
NA	TRBV11-2	TRBJ1-2	NA	TGTGCCAGCAGCTTAGATTCGGCAGTCCCTAGAGGCTACACCTTC	CASSLDSAVPRGYTF
TRBD2	TRBV5-1	TRBJ2-3	NA	TGCGCCAGCACGGCTAGCGGGAGTAAGGCAGATACGCAGTATTTT	CASTASGSKADTQYF
TRBD2	TRBV6-5	TRBJ2-7	NA	TGTGCCAGCTCTAAGGGCGCGGGAGGGTCCTACGAGCAGTACTTC	CASSKGAGGSYEQYF